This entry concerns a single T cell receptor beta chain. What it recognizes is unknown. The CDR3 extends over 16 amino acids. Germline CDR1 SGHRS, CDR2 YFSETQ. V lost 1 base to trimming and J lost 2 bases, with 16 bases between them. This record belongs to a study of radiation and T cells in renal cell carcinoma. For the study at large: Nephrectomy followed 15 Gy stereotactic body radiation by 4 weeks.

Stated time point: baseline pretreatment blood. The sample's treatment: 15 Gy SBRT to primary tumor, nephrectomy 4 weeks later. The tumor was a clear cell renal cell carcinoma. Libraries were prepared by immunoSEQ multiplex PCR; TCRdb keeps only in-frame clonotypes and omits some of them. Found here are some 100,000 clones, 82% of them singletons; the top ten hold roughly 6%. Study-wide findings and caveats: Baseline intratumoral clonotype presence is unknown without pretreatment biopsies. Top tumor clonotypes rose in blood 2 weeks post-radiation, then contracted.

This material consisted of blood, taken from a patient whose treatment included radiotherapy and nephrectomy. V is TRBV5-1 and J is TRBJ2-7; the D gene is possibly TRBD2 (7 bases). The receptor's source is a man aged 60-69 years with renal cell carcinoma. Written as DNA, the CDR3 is TGCGCCAGCAGCTTGAACCGGGGAGGGACAACCTACGAGCAGTACTTC. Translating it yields CASSLNRGGTTYEQYF. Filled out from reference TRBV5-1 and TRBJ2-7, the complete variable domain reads KAGVTQTPRYLIKTRGQQVTLSCSPISGHRSVSWYQQTPGQGLQFLFEYFSETQRNKGNFPGRFSGRQFSNSRSEMNVSTLELGDSALYLCASSLNRGGTTYEQYFGPGTRLTVT.